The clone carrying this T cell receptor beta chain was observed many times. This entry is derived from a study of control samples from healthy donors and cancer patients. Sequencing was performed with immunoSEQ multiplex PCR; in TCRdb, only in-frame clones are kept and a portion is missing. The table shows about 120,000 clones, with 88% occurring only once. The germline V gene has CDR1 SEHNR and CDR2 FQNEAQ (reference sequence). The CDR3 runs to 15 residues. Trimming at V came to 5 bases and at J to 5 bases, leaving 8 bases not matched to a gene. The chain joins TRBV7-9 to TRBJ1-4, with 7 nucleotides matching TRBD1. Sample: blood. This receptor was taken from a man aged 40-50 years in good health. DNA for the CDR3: TGTGCCAGCAGCCAAAGACAGGGACTAAATGAAAAACTGTTTTTT. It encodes CASSQRQGLNEKLFF.